This TCR beta chain was sequenced in a study of T cells in Graves' hyperthyroidism and ophthalmopathy. Study-level background: Before any treatment, at initial diagnosis, peripheral blood was collected. Study results and limitations: Ophthalmopathy was identified by the model a median approximately 6.9 months ahead of onset.

Amplification of TCR beta CDR3 regions used RNA as the template. TCR CDR3 underwent first-round RT-PCR with the HTBI primer set. TCRdb processed the multiplex PCR reads anew with MiXCR; each CDR3 protein has one entry. The sample includes over 200,000 distinct CDR3 sequences, approximately 14% of them seen just once. This clonotype occurred many times. Its antigen is unidentified. Germline V gene lookup returns CDR1 ENHRY and CDR2 SYGVKD. Unmatched junction bases numbered 2, after V lost 4 bases and J lost 1 base. The CDR3 covers 17 residues. This chain connects TRBV10-3 to TRBJ2-3; the match to TRBD2 covers 16 bases. The receptor was isolated from a woman in her 40s with Graves' hyperthyroidism that later progressed to Graves' ophthalmopathy. The sample consisted of blood. As DNA, the CDR3 is TGTGCCATCAGTGTTGGGACTAGCGGGAGGGGCACAGATACGCAGTATTTT. Residues: CAISVGTSGRGTDTQYF.